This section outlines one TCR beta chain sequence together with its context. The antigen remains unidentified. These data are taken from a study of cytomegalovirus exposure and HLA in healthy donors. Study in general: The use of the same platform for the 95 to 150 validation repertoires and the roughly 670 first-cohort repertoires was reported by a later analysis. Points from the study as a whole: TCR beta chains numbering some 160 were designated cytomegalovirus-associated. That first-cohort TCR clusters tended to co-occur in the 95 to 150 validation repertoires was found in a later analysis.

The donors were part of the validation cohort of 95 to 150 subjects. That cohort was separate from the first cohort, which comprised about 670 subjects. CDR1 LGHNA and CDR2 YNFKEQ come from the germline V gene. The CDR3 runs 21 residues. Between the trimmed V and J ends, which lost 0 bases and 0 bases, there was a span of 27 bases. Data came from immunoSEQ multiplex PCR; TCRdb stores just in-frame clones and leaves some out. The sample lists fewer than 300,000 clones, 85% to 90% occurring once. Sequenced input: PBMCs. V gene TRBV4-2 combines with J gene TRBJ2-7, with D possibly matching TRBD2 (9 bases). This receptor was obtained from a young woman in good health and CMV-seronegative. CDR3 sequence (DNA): TGTGCCAGCAGCCAAGACCACAGGGGGAGCGGACTAGCGCAGAGCTCCTACGAGCAGTACTTC. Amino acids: CASSQDHRGSGLAQSSYEQYF.